This T cell receptor beta chain was recovered during a study of T cell responses to AZD1222 COVID-19 vaccine. V was clipped by 8 bases and J by 6 bases, with 9 bases between them. The CDR3 covers 11 residues. Germline V CDR1 and CDR2: WSHSY, SAAADI. TCRdb's table, derived via immunoSEQ multiplex PCR, lists solely in-frame clones and lacks some. The repertoire includes about 160,000 clones, over 75% of them detected once, and approximately 4.3% sits in the top ten. The chain recombines TRBV10-2 with TRBJ2-3; D uncertain. Here the sequenced sample was peripheral blood, taken 28 days after the second AZD1222 dose. The sequence was obtained from an adult who received the AZD1222 COVID-19 vaccine. The CDR3 region has the DNA TGCGCCAGCGGATGGACGGATACGCAGTATTTT. This sequence encodes CASGWTDTQYF.